Below, 23 T cell receptor beta chains from the same sample are listed, as sequenced in a study of cytotoxic CD8 clonotypes in ibrutinib-treated CLL. Assay: immunoSEQ multiplex PCR; the TCRdb copy retains only in-frame clones and omits some. The sample includes roughly 76,000 clones, around 82% of them seen just once. Material: PBMCs, obtained at disease progression, from a patient treated with ibrutinib. The origin of the receptors is a human donor with chronic lymphocytic leukemia.

V gene TRBV27 combines with J gene TRBJ1-6; 8 bases map to TRBD1. The V gene end was trimmed by 5 bases and the J gene end by 3 bases; junction bases not matched to a gene: 3. Looked up from germline, CDR1 is MNHEY and CDR2 is SMNVEV (reference sequence). The length of the CDR3 is 15 residues. The CDR3 spells CASSPTGGYNSPLHF. The CDR3 DNA sequence: TGTGCCAGCAGTCCTACAGGGGGCTATAATTCACCCCTCCACTTT.

This chain links TRBV4-2 with TRBJ2-4, with D perhaps matching TRBD2 (7 bases). Germline V gene data show CDR1 as LGHNA and CDR2 as YNFKEQ. This CDR3 is built from 16 residues. With 0 bases removed from V and 7 bases from J, the gap between germline ends came to 16 bases. The CDR3: CASSQDSGGTLNIQYF. The CDR3, as DNA: TGTGCCAGCAGCCAAGATTCGGGGGGCACACTCAACATTCAGTACTTC.

The chain links TRBV10-3 to TRBJ2-3, with D perhaps TRBD2 (6 bases). Trimming left V 6 bases short and J 8 bases short, with 21 bases between. The CDR3 length is 15 residues. Germline V lookup: CDR1 ENHRY, CDR2 SYGVKD. The CDR3, as DNA: TGTGCCATCAGCGGAGGGGTCGGGAGAGTTGGTACGCAGTATTTT. Amino acid sequence: CAISGGVGRVGTQYF.

This clone appeared a single time. This rearrangement joins TRBV10-3 to TRBJ1-5; D is unresolved. This CDR3 region has 12 residues. Trimming stripped 6 bases from V and 3 bases from J, with 6 bases between. Germline V lookup: CDR1 ENHRY, CDR2 SYGVKD. The CDR3 nucleotides read TGTGCCATCAGGGCCGACAATCAGCCCCAGCATTTT. Its protein is CAIRADNQPQHF.

The chain recombines TRBV27 with TRBJ2-1; tentatively, D is TRBD1 or TRBD2 (6 bases each). The CDR3 sequence is 16 residues long. The V gene lost 0 bases and the J gene lost 8 bases, with 17 bases spanning the gap. Germline CDR1 reads MNHEY; CDR2 reads SMNVEV (reference sequence). CDR3 in DNA: TGTGCCAGCAGTTTATCTACGGGGGCGCCGAGATATGAGCAGTTCTTC. As protein: CASSLSTGAPRYEQFF.

This rearrangement joins TRBV10-3 to TRBJ2-7, with 8 bases identical to TRBD2. The germline V gene encodes CDR1 ENHRY and CDR2 SYGVKD. This CDR3 region has 13 residues. V shed 2 bases and J 3 bases; nucleotides not matched to a gene: 0. CDR3 DNA: TGTGCCATCAGTGAGCGGGGGGGCTACGAGCAGTACTTC. It yields the protein CAISERGGYEQYF.

This clone was seen a handful of times. The chain carries TRBV7-3 and TRBJ1-2; TRBD1 is a possible D gene (6 bases). Germline V CDR1 and CDR2: SGHTA, FQGTGA. The V gene lost 5 bases and the J gene lost 13 bases, with 14 bases spanning the gap. This CDR3 contains 11 residues. This chain's CDR3 is CASSTGRGLTF. The CDR3 DNA sequence: TGTGCCAGCAGCACGGGACGGGGGCTCACCTTC.

J is TRBJ2-7 and V is TRBV10-3; 10 bases map to TRBD1. CDR3 size: 14 residues. J gave up 3 bases and V 1 base, and 0 bases lay outside the gene matches. In germline, CDR1 is ENHRY, CDR2 SYGVKD. In nucleotides, the CDR3 is TGTGCCATCAGTGAGTGGGACAGGGGCTACGAGCAGTACTTC. As protein: CAISEWDRGYEQYF.

This chain uses TRBV30 with TRBJ1-5; 7 bases line up with TRBD1. CDR1 GTSNPN and CDR2 SVGIG come from the germline V gene (reference sequence). The CDR3 spans 14 residues. The ends lost 1 base at V and 2 bases at J; junction bases unmatched: 2. CDR3 coding DNA: TGTGCCTGGAGTGCCGGGACAGGCAATCAGCCCCAGCATTTT. Its protein product is CAWSAGTGNQPQHF. Complete variable domain (other parts from reference TRBV30 and TRBJ1-5): SQTIHQWPATLVQPVGSPLSLECTVEGTSNPNLYWYRQAAGRGLQLLFYSVGIGQISSEVPQNLSASRPQDRQFILSSKKLLLSDSGFYLCAWSAGTGNQPQHFGDGTRLSIL.

The V call is TRBV7-2, the J call TRBJ1-5, with a possible D match to TRBD1 (5 bases). Looked up from germline, CDR1 is SGHTA and CDR2 is FQGNSA. Trimming removed 2 bases at V and 3 bases at J, with 11 bases between. This CDR3 is built from 15 residues. For the CDR3, the DNA is TGTGCCAGCAGCTTACGGCAGGGTGACAATCAGCCCCAGCATTTT. It translates to CASSLRQGDNQPQHF.

V usage is TRBV6-5 and J usage is TRBJ2-1, with D perhaps TRBD1 (6 bases). The CDR3 has 15 amino acids. V was clipped by 0 bases and J by 5 bases, with 11 bases between them. CDR1 is MNHEY and CDR2 is SVGAGI in the germline V gene. The CDR3 DNA reads as TGTGCCAGCAGTTACTCGACAGGCCGTCACAATGAGCAGTTCTTC. It encodes CASSYSTGRHNEQFF.

The chain employs TRBV7-9 and TRBJ1-1; 7 bases map to TRBD1. This CDR3 has 18 residues. Unmatched junction bases numbered 13, after V lost 2 bases and J lost 1 base. CDR1 is SEHNR, CDR2 FQNEAQ, per germline (reference sequence). CDR3 in DNA: TGTGCCAGCAGCTTATCCTCGACAGGGAGTCATAGGAACACTGAAGCTTTCTTT. This encodes CASSLSSTGSHRNTEAFF.

The chain employs TRBV18 and TRBJ2-7, with 11 positions matching TRBD1. The germline CDR1 and CDR2 sequences are KGHSH and LQKENI. V shed 5 bases and J 5 bases; nucleotides not matched to a gene: 5. The CDR3 consists of 14 residues. The CDR3 nucleotides read TGTGCCAGCTCATCTTGGACAGGGGGCGACGAGCAGTACTTC. This codes for CASSSWTGGDEQYF. Full variable domain (remainder filled in from reference TRBV18 and TRBJ2-7): NAGVMQNPRHLVRRRGQEARLRCSPMKGHSHVYWYRQLPEEGLKFMVYLQKENIIDESGMPKERFSAEFPKEGPSILRIQQVVRGDSAAYFCASSSWTGGDEQYFGPGTRLTVT.

The J gene is TRBJ2-1, the V gene TRBV25-1, with a possible D match to TRBD1 (5 bases). The V end lost 8 bases, the J end lost 7 bases, and 9 bases lay between the germline ends. Germline V lookup: CDR1 MGHDK, CDR2 SYGVNS. The CDR3 consists of 11 residues. CDR3 in amino acids: CASFQGNEQFF. Written as DNA, the CDR3 is TGTGCCAGCTTCCAGGGAAATGAGCAGTTCTTC.

The chain is built from TRBV2 and TRBJ1-5; D possibly corresponds to TRBD1 (6 bases). Germline V gene sequence: CDR1 SNHLY, CDR2 FYNNEI. The CDR3 runs 18 residues. The V end was cut by 3 bases, the J end by 0 bases, with 18 bases between. CDR3 nucleotides: TGTGCCAGCAGTGAGAGTCGAGGGAGGGGGGCTAGCAATCAGCCCCAGCATTTT. Its translation: CASSESRGRGASNQPQHF.

The chain links TRBV19 to TRBJ1-3, with a weak D call TRBD1 (5 bases). The V and J ends lost 5 bases and 0 bases respectively, with 11 bases between them. CDR3 length: 15 amino acids. Looked up from germline, CDR1 is LNHDA and CDR2 is SQIVND (reference sequence). Here the CDR3 DNA reads TGTGCCAGTAGTTCAGGGACGAGCTCTGGAAACACCATATATTTT. This sequence encodes CASSSGTSSGNTIYF.

The chain combines TRBV4-1 with TRBJ1-4; a weak D match, TRBD1 (5 bases). Germline values: CDR1 MGHRA, CDR2 YSYEKL. This CDR3 has 16 residues. Trimming cost V 3 bases and J 0 bases, with 11 bases left between them. The CDR3 region has the DNA TGCGCCAGCAGCCAGCACACAGGAGCAACTAATGAAAAACTGTTTTTT. Protein sequence: CASSQHTGATNEKLFF.

The chain joins TRBV29-1 to TRBJ1-1; D is possibly TRBD1 (5 bases). Germline-derived CDR1 and CDR2 are SQVTM and ANQGSEA. The V and J ends lost 4 bases and 3 bases respectively, with 15 bases between them. CDR3 length: 14 amino acids. The CDR3: CSVVGRDGDTEAFF. CDR3 in DNA: TGCAGCGTTGTAGGTCGGGACGGGGACACTGAAGCTTTCTTT.

The chain combines TRBV10-3 with TRBJ2-5; no clear D gene. V was pared by 2 bases and J by 1 base, with 5 bases between. Per germline, CDR1 ENHRY and CDR2 SYGVKD. The CDR3 runs 13 residues. The CDR3: CAISEEPQETQYF. The CDR3 nucleotides read TGTGCCATCAGTGAGGAGCCCCAAGAGACCCAGTACTTC.

V is TRBV18 and J is TRBJ2-7, with D perhaps matching TRBD2 (6 bases). Germline V gene lookup returns CDR1 KGHSH and CDR2 LQKENI. Between the trimmed V and J ends, which lost 0 bases and 2 bases, there was a span of 14 bases. The CDR3 runs 16 residues. The CDR3 DNA is TGTGCCAGCTCACCACCGGGGCTACTAGCCCCCTACGAGCAGTACTTC. This gives the protein CASSPPGLLAPYEQYF.

V and J are TRBV9 and TRBJ1-1, with D perhaps TRBD1 (5 bases). V lost 3 bases to trimming and J lost 0 bases, with 18 bases between them. This CDR3 has 17 residues. The germline V gene encodes CDR1 SGDLS and CDR2 YYNGEE. DNA of the CDR3: TGTGCCAGCAGCGCCGGGACTTTGGGGGTACTGAACACTGAAGCTTTCTTT. It specifies CASSAGTLGVLNTEAFF.

The chain uses TRBV27 and TRBJ2-7; 7 positions agree with TRBD1. CDR3 length equals 15 residues. J was trimmed by 4 bases and V by 6 bases; bases with no gene match: 12. Germline CDR1 reads MNHEY; CDR2 reads SMNVEV (reference sequence). The CDR3 protein is CASRSRNDRVYEQYF. For the CDR3, the DNA is TGTGCCAGCAGAAGCCGAAACGACAGGGTTTACGAGCAGTACTTC.

This clone was seen only a few times. The genes are TRBV5-5 and TRBJ1-1, with D maybe TRBD1 (5 bases). CDR3 size: 13 residues. V was pared by 4 bases and J by 5 bases, with 12 bases between. Germline V CDR1 and CDR2: SGHKS, YYEKEE (reference sequence). The chain's CDR3 is CASSLQALTEAFF. The CDR3 nucleotides are TGTGCCAGCAGCCTACAGGCGTTGACTGAAGCTTTCTTT.